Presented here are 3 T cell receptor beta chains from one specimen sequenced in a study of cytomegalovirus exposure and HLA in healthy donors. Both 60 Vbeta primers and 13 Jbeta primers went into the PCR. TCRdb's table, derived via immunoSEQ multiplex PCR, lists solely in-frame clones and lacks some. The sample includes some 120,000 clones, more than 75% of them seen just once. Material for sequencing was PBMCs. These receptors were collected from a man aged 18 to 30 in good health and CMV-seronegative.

The DNA of the CDR3 is TGCGCCAGCAGCCACCACCCGGGACAGGGGGCCTACGAGCAGTACTTC. Protein product: CASSHHPGQGAYEQYF. The rearrangement links TRBV4-3 to TRBJ2-7; TRBD1 aligns across 11 bases. This CDR3 comprises 16 residues. Germline V gene data show CDR1 as LGHNA and CDR2 as YSLEER. J gave up 2 bases and V 3 bases, and 6 bases lay outside the gene matches.

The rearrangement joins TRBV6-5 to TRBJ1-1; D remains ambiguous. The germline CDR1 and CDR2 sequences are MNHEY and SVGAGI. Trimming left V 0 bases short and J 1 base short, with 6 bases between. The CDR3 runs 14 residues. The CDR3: CASSYSSRNTEAFF. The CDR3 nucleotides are TGTGCCAGCAGTTACTCGTCCAGGAACACTGAAGCTTTCTTT.

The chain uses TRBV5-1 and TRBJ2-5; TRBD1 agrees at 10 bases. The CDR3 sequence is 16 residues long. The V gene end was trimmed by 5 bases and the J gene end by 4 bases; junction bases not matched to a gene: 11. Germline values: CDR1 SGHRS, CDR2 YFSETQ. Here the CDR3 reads CASRQSPGQGIETQYF. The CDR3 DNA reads TGCGCCAGCAGGCAATCCCCGGGACAGGGGATAGAGACCCAGTACTTC.